The rows below give T cell receptor beta chains drawn from one sample of a study of vaccination and CD4 T cells after COVID-19. Antigen specificity for these receptors is unknown. MiXCR, applied by TCRdb to the PCR reads, yields one record per CDR3 protein. The data hold some 20,000 distinct CDR3 sequences, with more than 30% observed a single time. This sample comprised CD4+ T cells from blood, cultured in vitro, obtained about 7 months after SARS-CoV-2 vaccination. These receptors were taken from a human donor who had recovered from COVID-19. CDR3s include the opening cysteine and the closing phenylalanine or tryptophan. D genes are given only for firm matches. Only part of the rows carry a size: once, few, many, or a class if the clone is expanded.

len: 13
d_gene: .
j_gene: TRBJ2-7
abundance: once
v_gene: TRBV19
CDR3nt: TGTGCCAGTGCTCTATTCAGCTTGTCCGAGCAGTACTTC
CDR3aa: CASALFSLSEQYF

len: 11
d_gene: .
j_gene: TRBJ1-2
abundance: .
v_gene: TRBV30
CDR3nt: TGTGCCTGGGGGGCGAACTATGGCTACACCTTC
CDR3aa: CAWGANYGYTF

len: 16
d_gene: TRBD2
j_gene: TRBJ2-3
abundance: few
v_gene: TRBV7-2
CDR3nt: TGTGCCAGCAGCCCTATGCGCGGGGGGGCCACAGATACGCAGTATTTT
CDR3aa: CASSPMRGGATDTQYF

len: 13
d_gene: .
j_gene: TRBJ1-2
abundance: .
v_gene: TRBV18
CDR3nt: TGTGCCAGCTCACCACTAGCTAACTATGGCTACACCTTC
CDR3aa: CASSPLANYGYTF

len: 18
d_gene: .
j_gene: TRBJ1-6
abundance: few
v_gene: TRBV7-2
CDR3nt: TGTGCCAGCAGCTTAGCGCGGGCAGTTGGCTCCTATAATTCACCCCTCCACTTT
CDR3aa: CASSLARAVGSYNSPLHF

len: 20
d_gene: .
j_gene: TRBJ1-1
abundance: .
v_gene: TRBV7-6
CDR3nt: TGTGCTAGCAGCCCCGGAGGGGACCGCGGCTCGGAGAAAACGGACACTGAAGCTTTCTTT
CDR3aa: CASSPGGDRGSEKTDTEAFF

len: 13
d_gene: TRBD2
j_gene: TRBJ2-7
abundance: .
v_gene: TRBV20-1
CDR3nt: TGCAGTGCAAAGGCGGTAGGGAGGGTCGAGCAGTACTTC
CDR3aa: CSAKAVGRVEQYF

len: 12
d_gene: TRBD2
j_gene: TRBJ2-1
abundance: .
v_gene: TRBV20-1
CDR3nt: TGCAGTGTGGCGGGGGGGGTAAATGAGCAGTTCTTC
CDR3aa: CSVAGGVNEQFF

len: 16
d_gene: TRBD1
j_gene: TRBJ1-2
abundance: few
v_gene: TRBV28
CDR3nt: TGTGCCAGCAGTTTCCAGGACAGGGGAACGACCTATGGCTACACCTTC
CDR3aa: CASSFQDRGTTYGYTF

len: 11
d_gene: .
j_gene: TRBJ2-1
abundance: .
v_gene: TRBV10-3
CDR3nt: TGTGCCATCTCCCTTGGCGATGAGCAGTTCTTC
CDR3aa: CAISLGDEQFF